The text below deals with one T cell receptor (beta chain). The data were produced by immunoSEQ multiplex PCR, yet TCRdb's version contains in-frame clones alone and is incomplete. This table has 100,000 to 150,000 clones, 90% appearing once. The data stem from a study of OX40 agonist ivuxolimab in advanced cancers. Overall study: Recorded diagnoses for dose-escalation patients were hepatocellular carcinoma, melanoma, renal cell or head and neck cancer. Past anti-PD-1, anti-PD-L1 or anti-CTLA-4 therapy was accepted, and 30% to 50% had received some.

V was cut by 4 bases and J by 6 bases, with 9 bases left in between. The CDR3 is 12 amino acids. The germline V gene has CDR1 ENHRY and CDR2 SYGVKD. The source of this sequence is an adult with an advanced solid tumor such as melanoma, head and neck, liver or kidney cancer. The source material was CD4+ or CD8+ T cells sorted from blood, sampled in a trial of the OX40 agonist ivuxolimab. The V and J genes are TRBV10-3 and TRBJ1-2; D remains ambiguous. The CDR3: CAISVKGDGYTF. The CDR3 coding sequence is TGTGCCATCAGTGTAAAGGGAGATGGCTACACCTTC.